This T cell receptor (beta chain) was sequenced during a study of cytomegalovirus exposure and HLA in healthy donors. Researchers ran the PCR with 60 Vbeta and 13 Jbeta primers. Repertoires were generated with immunoSEQ multiplex PCR, while TCRdb's copy carries only in-frame clones and drops some. The sample lists 85,000 to 130,000 clones; about three quarters were seen once. As concerns this clone: An end of the junction differs from the germline gene, which may be a read error.

In germline, CDR1 is SEHNR, CDR2 FQNEAQ (reference sequence). This CDR3 spans 16 amino acids. V and J are TRBV7-9 and TRBJ1-2; D possibly corresponds to TRBD1 (5 bases). Input material: PBMCs. This receptor was taken from a woman aged 45-59 years in good health and CMV-seropositive. CDR3 in DNA: TGTTCCAGCAGCTTTTGGGGGGGGGTCGCGTCACAGGGCTACACCTTC. Residues: CSSSFWGGVASQGYTF.